Shown below are 16 T cell receptor beta chains from a single sample sequenced in a study of lymphopenia after photon versus proton radiotherapy. Sequenced by immunoSEQ multiplex PCR; TCRdb stores in-frame clones only, minus some. The sample carries some 31,000 clones, 75% to 90% recorded once. The source was peripheral blood, collected from a patient treated with proton-based radiotherapy. The receptors here all came from a woman aged 65 to 85 with pancreatic cancer.

The rearrangement joins TRBV30 to TRBJ1-1; TRBD1 matches at 11 bases. With 5 bases clipped from V and 10 bases from J, the junction kept 6 bases outside the gene matches. Germline CDR1 is GTSNPN and CDR2 is SVGIG (reference sequence). The CDR3 has 12 amino acids. CDR3: CAWGDRGFGAFF. CDR3 nucleotides: TGTGCCTGGGGGGACAGGGGGTTTGGAGCTTTCTTT. The full variable domain, with the rest looked up from reference TRBV30 and TRBJ1-1, is SQTIHQWPATLVQPVGSPLSLECTVEGTSNPNLYWYRQAAGRGLQLLFYSVGIGQISSEVPQNLSASRPQDRQFILSSKKLLLSDSGFYLCAWGDRGFGAFFGQGTRLTVV.

This chain connects TRBV7-9 to TRBJ2-3, with 7 bases lining up with TRBD2. V lost 6 bases to trimming and J lost 3 bases; unmatched junction nucleotides: 12. Germline CDR1 is SEHNR and CDR2 is FQNEAQ (reference sequence). This CDR3 is built from 16 residues. As DNA, the CDR3 is TGTGCCAGCAGGCTGCCGTGGCGGGAGCAAACAGATACGCAGTATTTT. Translation: CASRLPWREQTDTQYF.

The chain links TRBV6-1 to TRBJ2-1; 9 bases map to TRBD2. Germline values: CDR1 MNHNS, CDR2 SASEGT. V was pared by 10 bases and J by 7 bases, with 14 bases of the junction left unmatched. The CDR3 runs 15 residues. The CDR3 loop is CATAQLAGLGNEQFF. In DNA, the CDR3 is TGTGCCACCGCCCAACTAGCGGGTTTAGGGAATGAGCAGTTCTTC.

This rearrangement joins TRBV5-8 to TRBJ1-1; D possibly corresponds to TRBD1 (6 bases). Germline loops: CDR1 SGHTS, CDR2 YDEGEE. Trimming took off 4 bases at V and 1 base at J, with 17 bases between the two ends. The CDR3 is 16 amino acids. CDR3 protein: CASSPKTDRANTEAFF. CDR3 nucleotides: TGTGCCAGCAGCCCAAAAACGGACAGAGCGAACACTGAAGCTTTCTTT.

This chain connects TRBV7-8 to TRBJ2-7; tentatively, D is TRBD2 (6 bases). CDR3 length equals 12 residues. From germline, CDR1 is SGHVS and CDR2 FQNEAQ. V dropped 5 bases and J dropped 8 bases, with 13 bases sitting between them. CDR3 nucleotide sequence: TGTGCCAGCAGCCCTACGGGGGATAAGCAGTACTTC. Amino acid sequence: CASSPTGDKQYF.

V and J are TRBV7-2 and TRBJ2-3; 9 bases line up with TRBD1. V was pared by 4 bases and J by 0 bases, with 5 bases of the junction left unmatched. CDR3 length: 16 residues. Germline CDR1 SGHTA, CDR2 FQGNSA. CDR3 residues: CASSSRDRESTDTQYF. CDR3 bases: TGTGCCAGCAGCTCCCGGGACAGGGAGAGCACAGATACGCAGTATTTT.

This chain connects TRBV30 to TRBJ1-5; perhaps TRBD1 as D (6 bases). V was clipped by 3 bases and J by 2 bases, with 14 bases between them. This CDR3 comprises 15 residues. Germline loops: CDR1 GTSNPN, CDR2 SVGIG (reference sequence). The CDR3 sequence is CAWRTPGVGNQPQHF. For the CDR3, the DNA is TGTGCCTGGAGAACACCAGGGGTTGGCAATCAGCCCCAGCATTTT. Together with reference TRBV30 and TRBJ1-5, the CDR3 gives the full variable domain: SQTIHQWPATLVQPVGSPLSLECTVEGTSNPNLYWYRQAAGRGLQLLFYSVGIGQISSEVPQNLSASRPQDRQFILSSKKLLLSDSGFYLCAWRTPGVGNQPQHFGDGTRLSIL.

This clone was picked up one time. The chain joins TRBV7-2 to TRBJ2-2; 7 nucleotides line up with TRBD1. CDR3 length equals 15 residues. Germline V lookup: CDR1 SGHTA, CDR2 FQGNSA. With V trimmed by 5 bases and J by 0 bases, 3 bases remained unmatched. The CDR3 DNA reads as TGTGCCAGCAGCCGAGACAGGGCGAACACCGGGGAGCTGTTTTTT. This translates into CASSRDRANTGELFF.

J is TRBJ2-4 and V is TRBV28; possible D gene TRBD2, 6 bases. This CDR3 region has 13 residues. CDR1 is MDHEN and CDR2 is SYDVKM in the germline V gene. The V and J ends lost 8 bases and 1 base respectively, with 9 bases between them. In DNA, the CDR3 is TGTGCCAGCGGTGGAGGGGCCAAAAACATTCAGTACTTC. Amino acids: CASGGGAKNIQYF.

This clone was seen once. The chain couples TRBV9 to TRBJ2-3; D not certain. The CDR3 totals 13 residues. Germline V gene data show CDR1 as SGDLS and CDR2 as YYNGEE. V was clipped by 4 bases and J by 2 bases, with 8 bases between them. The CDR3 loop is CASSSPSTDTQYF. The CDR3, as DNA: TGTGCCAGCAGCTCCCCGTCCACAGATACGCAGTATTTT.

In its sample, this clone was seen a few times. The chain is built from TRBV11-2 and TRBJ1-2, with 8 bases identical to TRBD1. V trimming: 5 bases; J trimming: 8 bases; junction bases outside the gene matches: 7. Germline V gives CDR1 SGHAT, CDR2 FQNNGV. CDR3 length: 13 amino acids. Here the CDR3 reads CASSPPGGIGYTF. CDR3 DNA sequence: TGTGCCAGCAGCCCCCCAGGGGGCATCGGCTACACCTTC.

The chain's CDR3 is CASRGDRGGSPLHF. The CDR3 DNA reads TGTGCCAGCAGGGGGGACAGGGGTGGTTCACCCCTCCACTTT. This sequence joins TRBV2 and TRBJ1-6; the match to TRBD1 covers 10 bases. This CDR3 is 14 amino acids long. Germline values: CDR1 SNHLY, CDR2 FYNNEI. After removal of 6 bases from V and 9 bases from J, the junction contained 5 bases not matched to a gene.

V gene TRBV7-9 combines with J gene TRBJ1-1; D may be TRBD1 (6 bases). Between the trimmed V and J ends, which lost 6 bases and 5 bases, there was a span of 16 bases. Germline CDR1 reads SEHNR; CDR2 reads FQNEAQ (reference sequence). CDR3 length: 14 residues. The CDR3 DNA follows: TGTGCCAGCAGACCTACAGGGCTTGGTACTGAAGCTTTCTTT. Translating gives CASRPTGLGTEAFF.

The chain carries TRBV6-5 and TRBJ1-2, with 8 bases identical to TRBD1. The germline CDR1 and CDR2 sequences are MNHEY and SVGAGI. The ends lost 0 bases at V and 6 bases at J; junction bases unmatched: 9. This CDR3 comprises 16 residues. CDR3 sequence (DNA): TGTGCCAGCAGTTACTCGTTACAGGACAGGGAGGATGGCTACACCTTC. Translation gives CASSYSLQDREDGYTF.

The chain links TRBV5-1 to TRBJ2-6; D remains ambiguous. V lost 0 bases to trimming and J lost 0 bases, with 19 bases between them. The V gene's germline CDR1 is SGHRS and CDR2 YFSETQ. The CDR3 length is 20 residues. CDR3 coding DNA: TGCGCCAGCAGCTTGGAGTTTAGGTCGGGCCCAAACTCTGGGGCCAACGTCCTGACTTTC. Translation: CASSLEFRSGPNSGANVLTF.

This clone was recorded a few times. This rearrangement joins TRBV7-2 to TRBJ1-6, with a possible D match to TRBD1 (5 bases). In germline, CDR1 is SGHTA, CDR2 FQGNSA. Trimming stripped 1 base from V and 8 bases from J, with 6 bases between. This CDR3 region has 13 residues. This chain's CDR3 is CASSLEGDSPLHF. CDR3 in DNA: TGTGCCAGCAGCTTAGAAGGGGATTCACCCCTCCACTTT.